Sequencing of this T cell receptor beta chain was carried out in a study of T cells in Graves' hyperthyroidism and ophthalmopathy. Study context: It was at initial diagnosis, before any treatment, that peripheral blood was collected.

Amplified TCR beta CDR3 regions came from RNA transcripts. During a first-round RT-PCR of the TCR CDR3, the HTBI primer set was used. Each CDR3 protein is one row after TCRdb ran MiXCR on the multiplex PCR reads. The sample has roughly 560,000 distinct CDR3 sequences; under 15% are singletons. The germline gives CDR1 SGHAT, CDR2 FQNNGV. This CDR3 contains 15 residues. A remark on this clonotype: Germline and junction disagree at one end, which may indicate a read error.

Not enrolled were patients with uncontrolled infection, other autoimmune disease, pregnancy or lactation. The receptor was derived from a woman aged 40 to 55 with Graves' ophthalmopathy. The sequencing input was blood. This chain connects TRBV11-2 to TRBJ2-5; D could derive from TRBD1 or TRBD2 (5 bases each). This chain's CDR3 is CASSPQGRKEETQYF. The CDR3 DNA sequence: TGCGCCAGCAGCCCCCAGGGACGGAAAGAAGAGACCCAGTACTTC.